Below are 26 T cell receptor beta chains sequenced from a single sample in a study of T cell responses to AZD1222 COVID-19 vaccine. Some clones are missing from TCRdb's copy, which holds only in-frame ones; the method was immunoSEQ multiplex PCR. The profile covers about 150,000 clones, with around 90% appearing a single time and 5% taken by the ten largest. This material consisted of peripheral blood, taken on day 0 of AZD1222 vaccination. Receptor source: an adult in good health.

The V gene is TRBV27, the J gene TRBJ2-1; 11 bases fit TRBD2. Trimming took 7 bases from V and 7 from J; bases not matched to a gene: 18. The CDR3 is 18 residues long. Germline CDR1 MNHEY, CDR2 SMNVEV (reference sequence). CDR3 in amino acids: CASTLRGIGGTSGNEQFF. In DNA, the CDR3 is TGTGCCAGCACCCTAAGGGGGATCGGGGGGACTAGCGGTAATGAGCAGTTCTTC.

This clone has just one count. The chain has TRBV19 and TRBJ1-2; TRBD1 agrees at 9 bases. The CDR3 is 15 residues long. The J segment lost 7 bases and the V segment lost 3 bases, leaving 9 bases of the junction unmatched. CDR1 is LNHDA, CDR2 SQIVND, per germline (reference sequence). The CDR3 reads CASSISTTGGLGYTF. CDR3 DNA: TGTGCCAGTAGTATTTCCACTACAGGGGGCCTTGGCTACACCTTC. Complete variable domain (other parts from reference TRBV19 and TRBJ1-2): DGGITQSPKYLFRKEGQNVTLSCEQNLNHDAMYWYRQDPGQGLRLIYYSQIVNDFQKGDIAEGYSVSREKKESFPLTVTSAQKNPTAFYLCASSISTTGGLGYTFGSGTRLTVV.

The V gene is TRBV28, the J gene TRBJ1-1; D is uncertain. This CDR3 has 12 amino acids. V was trimmed by 2 bases and J by 10 bases, leaving 11 bases between them. Germline assignment: CDR1 MDHEN and CDR2 SYDVKM. CDR3 DNA: TGTGCCAGCAGTTTACTGGGGTCTAGAGCTTTCTTT. Residues: CASSLLGSRAFF.

The rearrangement uses TRBV5-1 and TRBJ1-6; unclear D gene. V was shortened by 0 bases and J by 8 bases, with 9 bases between the two germline ends. Germline lookup yields CDR1 SGHRS and CDR2 YFSETQ. This CDR3 spans 14 amino acids. CDR3 residues: CASSLGLGDSPLHF. The CDR3, as DNA: TGCGCCAGCAGCTTGGGACTCGGGGATTCACCCCTCCACTTT.

As to this clone: Other nucleotide sequences in the sample specify the same CDR3. V and J are TRBV5-1 and TRBJ1-1, with D maybe TRBD1 (6 bases). Germline CDR1 SGHRS, CDR2 YFSETQ. The CDR3 has 14 residues. The V end was cut by 4 bases, the J end by 5 bases, with 15 bases between. The CDR3 spells CASSPRGGGTEAFF. CDR3 sequence (DNA): TGCGCCAGCAGCCCCCGGGGGGGCGGAACTGAAGCTTTCTTT.

The V and J genes are TRBV4-2 and TRBJ1-4, with 9 bases that match TRBD1. Per germline, CDR1 LGHNA and CDR2 YNFKEQ. The V and J ends lost 1 base and 10 bases, in that order; junction bases with no gene match: 7. CDR3 length: 15 amino acids. CDR3 in DNA: TGTGCCAGCAGCCAAGGGGGACAGGGTTTGGGAAAACTGTTTTTT. Translation: CASSQGGQGLGKLFF.

The chain uses TRBV5-4 and TRBJ1-2; TRBD1 might be the D (6 bases). The CDR3 totals 17 residues. The V gene's germline CDR1 is SGHNT and CDR2 YYREEE (reference sequence). V was trimmed by 3 bases and J by 6 bases, leaving 24 bases between them. For the CDR3, the DNA is TGTGCCAGCAGCTGGGGACAAACATATCCATTATGGGATGGCTACACCTTC. Its translation is CASSWGQTYPLWDGYTF.

This clone was counted many times. V gene TRBV19 combines with J gene TRBJ2-1, with D perhaps assigned TRBD1 or TRBD2 (5 bases each). CDR1 is LNHDA, CDR2 SQIVND, per germline (reference sequence). The CDR3 extends over 12 amino acids. V was trimmed by 10 bases and J by 4 bases, leaving 11 bases between them. CDR3 loop: CATRDGYNEQFF. In nucleotides, the CDR3 is TGTGCCACCAGGGACGGATACAATGAGCAGTTCTTC.

The chain combines TRBV6-5 with TRBJ2-5, with 11 nucleotides matching TRBD1. V dropped 2 bases and J dropped 4; count of bases not matched to a gene: 3. The CDR3 contains 15 residues. Germline values: CDR1 MNHEY, CDR2 SVGAGI. The CDR3 DNA reads TGTGCCAGCAGTTACCTGGACAGGGGGCGAGAGACCCAGTACTTC. It codes for CASSYLDRGRETQYF.

The chain joins TRBV5-1 to TRBJ2-7, with 9 bases aligning to TRBD1. The ends lost 3 bases at V and 7 bases at J; junction bases unmatched: 11. Germline lookup yields CDR1 SGHRS and CDR2 YFSETQ. The CDR3 has 15 amino acids. The DNA for the CDR3 is TGCGCCAGCAGCTCCCCCGGGACAGGGTCTAATGAGCAGTACTTC. Translated: CASSSPGTGSNEQYF.

This chain connects TRBV2 to TRBJ1-4; D unclear. V lost 3 bases and J lost 10, with 9 bases in between. Germline-derived CDR1 and CDR2 are SNHLY and FYNNEI. This CDR3 contains 12 residues. The CDR3 bases are TGTGCCAGCAGTGAGGGCCCGGGAAAACTGTTTTTT. This translates into CASSEGPGKLFF. The whole variable domain, remainder taken from reference TRBV2 and TRBJ1-4, is EPEVTQTPSHQVTQMGQEVILRCVPISNHLYFYWYRQILGQKVEFLVSFYNNEISEKSEIFDDQFSVERPDGSNFTLKIRSTKLEDSAMYFCASSEGPGKLFFGSGTQLSVL.

Here the CDR3 reads CASSWTDTNEKLFF. For the CDR3, the DNA is TGTGCCAGCAGCTGGACCGATACTAATGAAAAACTGTTTTTT. The chain carries TRBV11-2 and TRBJ1-4; no clear D gene. Per the germline V gene, CDR1 is SGHAT and CDR2 is FQNNGV. CDR3 length equals 14 residues. The germline V and J ends were trimmed by 4 bases and 2 bases, with 8 bases remaining between them.

The rearrangement links TRBV19 to TRBJ1-5, with 10 nucleotides matching TRBD1. V lost 5 bases and J lost 2; bases outside the gene matches: 9. The length of the CDR3 is 17 residues. CDR1 LNHDA and CDR2 SQIVND come from the germline V gene (reference sequence). The CDR3 spells CASSYLPDRGGNQPQHF. CDR3 nucleotide sequence: TGTGCCAGTAGTTACCTCCCGGACAGGGGGGGCAATCAGCCCCAGCATTTT.

The CDR3 is CASSQRTGGNYEQYF. The CDR3 DNA reads TGCGCCAGCAGCCAGAGGACAGGGGGAAACTACGAGCAGTACTTC. V usage is TRBV4-1 and J usage is TRBJ2-7; 10 bases align to TRBD1. CDR3 length equals 15 residues. Germline V gene lookup returns CDR1 MGHRA and CDR2 YSYEKL. V gave up 3 bases and J gave up 3 bases; unmatched junction bases: 5.

This clone was seen more than once but under ten times. The chain has TRBV6-5 and TRBJ1-2; TRBD1 is a possible D gene (5 bases). CDR3 length equals 13 residues. Germline values: CDR1 MNHEY, CDR2 SVGAGI. Trimming stripped 7 bases from V and 2 bases from J, with 11 bases between. CDR3 region: CASKGYRNYGYTF. The DNA of the CDR3 is TGTGCCAGCAAAGGGTACAGGAACTATGGCTACACCTTC.

The table lists this clone with a count of one. CDR3 DNA sequence: TGTGCCACCTCTGGAGTCGGGGCCTCCTACAATGAGCAGTTCTTC. It codes for CATSGVGASYNEQFF. V is TRBV19 and J is TRBJ2-1; TRBD1 or TRBD2 may be the D gene (5 bases each). This CDR3 spans 15 amino acids. Germline CDR1 and CDR2: LNHDA and SQIVND (reference sequence). Trimming removed 10 bases from V and 0 bases from J, with 16 bases in between.

This chain connects TRBV13 to TRBJ2-3, with 13 bases identical to TRBD2. Trimming took 5 bases from V and 4 from J; bases not matched to a gene: 12. Germline V CDR1 and CDR2: PRHDT, FYEKMQ (reference sequence). This CDR3 has 18 residues. CDR3 in amino acids: CASSLLGGLAGVSDTQYF. CDR3 nucleotide sequence: TGTGCCAGCAGCCTCCTTGGAGGACTAGCGGGAGTTTCAGATACGCAGTATTTT. Supplemented by reference TRBV13 and TRBJ2-3, the full variable domain reads AAGVIQSPRHLIKEKRETATLKCYPIPRHDTVYWYQQGPGQDPQFLISFYEKMQSDKGSIPDRFSAQQFSDYHSELNMSSLELGDSALYFCASSLLGGLAGVSDTQYFGPGTRLTVL.

CDR3 coding DNA: TGTGCCAGCAGCCCGGGGTACAACGGGGCAACCAGCTCTGGGGCCAACGTCCTGACTTTC. This gives the protein CASSPGYNGATSSGANVLTF. The rearrangement links TRBV6-2 or TRBV6-3 to TRBJ2-6; either TRBD1 or TRBD2 may fit D (5 bases each). V lost 6 bases and J lost 0, with 24 bases in between. Per the germline V gene, CDR1 is MNHEY and CDR2 is SVGEGT. The CDR3 extends over 20 amino acids.

This clone was observed once. The genes are TRBV27 and TRBJ2-7; D may be TRBD1 or TRBD2 (5 bases each). The CDR3 contains 16 residues. Trimming cost V 5 bases and J 3 bases, with 20 bases left between them. Germline V gene lookup returns CDR1 MNHEY and CDR2 SMNVEV (reference sequence). This CDR3 is CASSSFSGTDVYEQYF. CDR3 coding DNA: TGTGCCAGCAGTAGCTTTTCCGGGACGGATGTCTACGAGCAGTACTTC.

V usage is TRBV6-5 and J usage is TRBJ2-1; D remains ambiguous. The CDR3 loop spans 11 amino acids. Germline lookup yields CDR1 MNHEY and CDR2 SVGAGI. V was trimmed by 0 bases and J by 9 bases, leaving 3 bases between them. This CDR3 reads CASSYSGEQFF. CDR3 sequence (DNA): TGTGCCAGCAGTTACTCCGGTGAGCAGTTCTTC.

J is TRBJ2-7 and V is TRBV6-2 or TRBV6-3; 15 bases are a match to TRBD2. Germline V gives CDR1 MNHEY, CDR2 SVGEGT. This CDR3 comprises 21 residues. The V segment lost 0 bases and the J segment 2 bases; nucleotides outside the gene matches: 14. The CDR3 is CASSYSTGTSGRFREAYEQYF. The CDR3 DNA reads as TGTGCCAGCAGTTACTCGACCGGGACTAGCGGGAGGTTTAGGGAAGCCTACGAGCAGTACTTC.

J is TRBJ2-7 and V is TRBV7-9, with 9 bases aligning to TRBD1. CDR1 SEHNR and CDR2 FQNEAQ come from the germline V gene (reference sequence). The CDR3 has 16 residues. J gave up 0 bases and V 5 bases, and 8 bases lay outside the gene matches. The CDR3 reads CASSKGQGKNSYEQYF. The DNA for the CDR3 is TGTGCCAGCAGCAAGGGACAGGGAAAAAACTCCTACGAGCAGTACTTC. The entire variable domain, with the rest obtained from reference TRBV7-9 and TRBJ2-7, is as follows: DTGVSQNPRHKITKRGQNVTFRCDPISEHNRLYWYRQTLGQGPEFLTYFQNEAQLEKSRLLSDRFSAERPKGSFSTLEIQRTEQGDSAMYLCASSKGQGKNSYEQYFGPGTRLTVT.

The chain joins TRBV9 to TRBJ2-7; 8 positions match TRBD2. V was clipped by 7 bases and J by 3 bases; unmatched bases: 3. This CDR3 has 12 amino acids. Germline values: CDR1 SGDLS, CDR2 YYNGEE. In nucleotides, the CDR3 is TGTGCCAGCTCCGGGACTAGCTACGAGCAGTACTTC. Its translation is CASSGTSYEQYF.

The V and J genes are TRBV11-1 and TRBJ2-7, with D maybe TRBD1 (5 bases). V lost 6 bases and J 6 bases, leaving 15 bases between the germline ends. The CDR3 has 13 residues. CDR1 SGHAT and CDR2 FQDESV come from the germline V gene (reference sequence). CDR3 sequence (DNA): TGTGCCAGCAGTTCTAGACTGGGGCTCGAGCAGTACTTC. Translation: CASSSRLGLEQYF.

CDR3 amino acids: CSASELADYNEQFF. The CDR3 region has the DNA TGCAGTGCTAGTGAGCTAGCGGACTACAATGAGCAGTTCTTC. The chain links TRBV20-1 to TRBJ2-1; TRBD2 aligns across 7 bases. The CDR3 sequence is 14 residues long. Germline V gene lookup returns CDR1 DFQATT and CDR2 SNEGSKA (reference sequence). Trimming took 3 bases from V and 3 from J; bases not matched to a gene: 5.

This chain links TRBV30 with TRBJ2-5; 10 nucleotides match TRBD2. This CDR3 is built from 16 residues. J gave up 1 base and V 0 bases, and 5 bases lay outside the gene matches. Germline V CDR1 and CDR2: GTSNPN, SVGIG (reference sequence). The CDR3 is CAWSVGIAGGQETQYF. The CDR3 nucleotides read TGTGCCTGGAGTGTCGGAATAGCGGGAGGCCAAGAGACCCAGTACTTC.